This T cell receptor (beta chain) stems from a study of shared clonotypes between healthy human individuals. The data were produced by immunoSEQ multiplex PCR, yet TCRdb's version contains in-frame clones alone and is incomplete. The sample records roughly 2.4 million clones, around 95% being singletons. CDR1 and CDR2 (germline): SQVTM, ANQGSEA. The CDR3 is made up of 15 amino acids. V lost 0 bases to trimming and J lost 2 bases, with 10 bases between them. This clonotype originated in a man aged 18 to 30 in good health. The sequenced sample consisted of naive CD4+ T cells sorted from blood. Subset indicated: CD45RA+ positively selected. V is TRBV29-1 and J is TRBJ2-2; unclear D gene. CDR3 residues: CSVEDRRTNTGELFF. DNA of the CDR3: TGCAGCGTTGAAGATAGACGGACCAACACCGGGGAGCTGTTTTTT.